What follows are 17 T cell receptor beta chains derived from one specimen sequenced in a study of blood T cell repertoires in COVID-19. Profiling relied on immunoSEQ multiplex PCR, and the TCRdb table lists in-frame clones only, not all of them. The repertoire consists of approximately 210,000 clones, with over 75% occurring once and the leading ten covering 3.5% to 5.5%. Input material: PBMCs or T cells enriched from blood (not recorded which). These receptors originate from a man aged 25 to 45 with acute COVID-19.

The chain has TRBV7-9 and TRBJ1-1; D unresolved. CDR3 length equals 15 residues. The V gene lost 8 bases and the J gene lost 1 base, with 17 bases spanning the gap. Germline CDR1 is SEHNR and CDR2 is FQNEAQ (reference sequence). The CDR3: CASQKEGLGNTEAFF. CDR3 DNA: TGTGCCAGCCAAAAGGAGGGTCTGGGGAACACTGAAGCTTTCTTT.

This clone appeared a single time. The CDR3 coding sequence is TGCGCCAGCAGCTTCTCACAGGGGCCTTCTGAAGCTTTCTTT. Translation gives CASSFSQGPSEAFF. The rearrangement links TRBV5-1 to TRBJ1-1; 7 bases map to TRBD1. Germline loops: CDR1 SGHRS, CDR2 YFSETQ. The J segment lost 6 bases and the V segment lost 2 bases, leaving 7 bases of the junction unmatched. There are 14 residues in the CDR3.

This clone was picked up one time. J is TRBJ1-3 and V is TRBV5-5; TRBD1 aligns across 7 bases. V was clipped by 4 bases and J by 4 bases; unmatched bases: 17. This CDR3 spans 18 amino acids. CDR1 SGHKS and CDR2 YYEKEE come from the germline V gene (reference sequence). CDR3 coding DNA: TGTGCCAGCAGCCCCACCATCGCAGACAGGGTGCTGGGAAACACCATATATTTT. Its protein is CASSPTIADRVLGNTIYF.

The chain uses TRBV2 and TRBJ1-2; D possibly corresponds to TRBD1 (6 bases). The V and J ends lost 5 bases and 4 bases respectively, with 14 bases between them. The CDR3 contains 14 residues. Germline assignment: CDR1 SNHLY and CDR2 FYNNEI. CDR3 coding DNA: TGTGCCAGCAGTTCGGACAGCTTCTCCTATGGCTACACCTTC. Its protein product is CASSSDSFSYGYTF.

This clone was recorded only once. This rearrangement joins TRBV30 to TRBJ2-7; D is perhaps TRBD1 (5 bases). V lost 0 bases and J lost 0, with 9 bases in between. Germline CDR1 is GTSNPN and CDR2 is SVGIG (reference sequence). The CDR3 sequence is 14 residues long. In DNA, the CDR3 is TGTGCCTGGAGTGTCTTACAGGCCTCCTACGAGCAGTACTTC. Translating it yields CAWSVLQASYEQYF.

V and J are TRBV7-9 and TRBJ2-3; 14 positions agree with TRBD2. The V segment lost 5 bases and the J segment 4 bases; nucleotides outside the gene matches: 8. Germline V gene lookup returns CDR1 SEHNR and CDR2 FQNEAQ (reference sequence). This CDR3 contains 17 residues. CDR3 sequence: CASSLPGLAGGSDTQYF. The DNA for the CDR3 is TGTGCCAGCAGCCTCCCTGGACTAGCGGGGGGCTCAGATACGCAGTATTTT.

This clone was found a few times. J is TRBJ2-7 and V is TRBV28; TRBD2 is a possible D gene (5 bases). The CDR3 runs 14 residues. V lost 6 bases and J 2 bases, leaving 14 bases between the germline ends. Germline V gene data show CDR1 as MDHEN and CDR2 as SYDVKM. CDR3 region: CASSLRGRAYEQYF. CDR3 DNA sequence: TGTGCCAGCAGCCTTCGAGGGAGAGCCTACGAGCAGTACTTC.

The chain couples TRBV29-1 to TRBJ2-3, with D maybe TRBD2 (5 bases). The CDR3 is 14 amino acids. V lost 4 bases and J lost 0, with 11 bases in between. The germline gives CDR1 SQVTM, CDR2 ANQGSEA. The CDR3 region is CSVAGSPSTDTQYF. As DNA, the CDR3 is TGCAGCGTTGCGGGGAGCCCTAGCACAGATACGCAGTATTTT.

The chain carries TRBV7-6 and TRBJ2-3, with D tentatively TRBD2 (7 bases). V lost 1 base and J 7 bases, leaving 15 bases between the germline ends. CDR1 is SGHVS, CDR2 FNYEAQ, per germline. The CDR3 loop spans 15 amino acids. The CDR3 coding sequence is TGTGCCAGCAGCTTAGGGGGAGGGGGGCCAAATACGCAGTATTTT. It encodes CASSLGGGGPNTQYF.

This clone has more than one count but fewer than ten. The gene calls are TRBV7-9 and TRBJ1-4; tentatively, D is TRBD1 (6 bases). Germline lookup yields CDR1 SEHNR and CDR2 FQNEAQ (reference sequence). The CDR3 is 14 residues long. Trimming cost V 3 bases and J 8 bases, with 13 bases left between them. The CDR3, as DNA: TGTGCCAGCAGCTTTTCTCAGGGGAGCGAAAAACTGTTTTTT. Translated: CASSFSQGSEKLFF.

The chain employs TRBV27 and TRBJ2-3, with D hard to call. Germline V gene data show CDR1 as MNHEY and CDR2 as SMNVEV (reference sequence). The V gene lost 4 bases and the J gene lost 6 bases, with 17 bases spanning the gap. The CDR3 has 15 amino acids. Here the CDR3 reads CASSSMPLGVDTQYF. DNA of the CDR3: TGTGCCAGCAGTTCGATGCCTCTGGGCGTCGATACGCAGTATTTT.

The gene calls are TRBV5-4 and TRBJ2-3; 8 bases align to TRBD1. The junction had 3 bases not matched to a gene; V was cut back by 3 bases and J by 3 bases. This CDR3 spans 14 amino acids. Germline V CDR1 and CDR2: SGHNT, YYREEE (reference sequence). The CDR3 here is CASSSWTGTDTQYF. CDR3 DNA sequence: TGTGCCAGCAGCTCCTGGACAGGGACAGATACGCAGTATTTT.

The V call is TRBV28, the J call TRBJ1-1, with 8 nucleotides matching TRBD1. CDR1 and CDR2 from the germline V gene are MDHEN and SYDVKM. The CDR3 covers 13 residues. V gave up 5 bases and J gave up 10 bases; unmatched junction bases: 9. This chain's CDR3 is CASSLIRGRLAFF. In nucleotides, the CDR3 is TGTGCCAGCAGTCTAATCAGGGGGCGCCTAGCTTTCTTT.

J is TRBJ1-2 and V is TRBV27; D remains unclear. The CDR3 is made up of 12 amino acids. Germline V gene lookup returns CDR1 MNHEY and CDR2 SMNVEV (reference sequence). V lost 6 bases to trimming and J lost 6 bases, with 11 bases between them. CDR3 sequence: CASSPGGDGYTF. For the CDR3, the DNA is TGTGCCAGCAGCCCGGGCGGGGATGGCTACACCTTC.

V is TRBV30 and J is TRBJ1-3; D is ambiguous. CDR1 is GTSNPN and CDR2 is SVGIG in the germline V gene (reference sequence). The CDR3 contains 15 residues. Trimming removed 4 bases from V and 4 bases from J, with 17 bases in between. The CDR3 is CAWKKGGFAGNTIYF. Written as DNA, the CDR3 is TGTGCCTGGAAAAAGGGAGGTTTCGCGGGAAACACCATATATTTT.

The V and J genes are TRBV6-7 and TRBJ2-7; maybe TRBD2 (6 bases). TRBV6-7 is given ORF status, its function remaining uncertain. The CDR3 runs 17 residues. The ends were cut back, 1 base at V and 2 bases at J, with 18 bases in the middle. The CDR3 region has the DNA TGTGCCAGCAGTTACTGGGGGTTGATGGGACTTACCTACGAGCAGTACTTC. Its protein is CASSYWGLMGLTYEQYF.

The chain recombines TRBV4-1 with TRBJ2-4; D might be TRBD2 (5 bases). Germline CDR1 reads MGHRA; CDR2 reads YSYEKL. The CDR3 is made up of 13 amino acids. V was trimmed by 2 bases and J by 8 bases, leaving 10 bases between them. CDR3 protein: CASSQPPRDIQYF. In nucleotides, the CDR3 is TGCGCCAGCAGCCAACCCCCGAGGGACATTCAGTACTTC.